Listed below are T cell receptor beta chains from one sample, sequenced in a study of cytomegalovirus exposure and HLA in healthy donors. Some clones are missing from TCRdb's copy, which holds only in-frame ones; the method was immunoSEQ multiplex PCR. In the table there are about 97,000 clones, 79% of which are singletons. The source material was PBMCs. All receptors derive from a male donor in good health and CMV-seropositive. The CDR3 runs from the conserved cysteine through the conserved F or W.

v_gene: TRBV9; j_gene: TRBJ2-1; CDR3aa: CASSARTFDNEQFF
v_gene: TRBV7-9; j_gene: TRBJ2-7; CDR3aa: CASSLLRGLPYEQYF
v_gene: TRBV7-9; j_gene: TRBJ2-4; CDR3aa: CASSLTGGADIQYF
v_gene: TRBV19; j_gene: TRBJ1-1; CDR3aa: CASSMGGVEAFF
v_gene: TRBV7-2; j_gene: TRBJ1-2; CDR3aa: CASSFDSYGYTF
v_gene: TRBV7-8; j_gene: TRBJ2-3; CDR3aa: CASSLAKGLAALESDTQYF
v_gene: TRBV6-1; j_gene: TRBJ1-1; CDR3aa: CASIRNTEAFF
v_gene: TRBV29-1; j_gene: TRBJ2-3; CDR3aa: CSVGAGGAADTQYF
v_gene: TRBV7-2; j_gene: TRBJ1-1; CDR3aa: CASSNTGGRTEAFF
v_gene: TRBV5-4; j_gene: TRBJ2-7; CDR3aa: CASSLEQGPYEQYF
v_gene: TRBV10-3; j_gene: TRBJ2-7; CDR3aa: CAISDGRENYEQYF
v_gene: TRBV30; j_gene: TRBJ1-6; CDR3aa: CAWTGGFTLHF
v_gene: TRBV4-3; j_gene: TRBJ2-7; CDR3aa: CASSQASGDHYEQYF
v_gene: TRBV7-2; j_gene: TRBJ2-7; CDR3aa: CASSPGLAGLSSYEQYF
v_gene: TRBV7-8; j_gene: TRBJ1-1; CDR3aa: CASSLQGRNTEAFF
v_gene: TRBV5-8; j_gene: TRBJ1-1; CDR3aa: CASSAWDRGRTEAFF
v_gene: TRBV4-1; j_gene: TRBJ1-2; CDR3aa: CASSQQISNYGYTF
v_gene: TRBV13; j_gene: TRBJ1-1; CDR3aa: CASSFRRQVNTEAFF
v_gene: TRBV4-1; j_gene: TRBJ1-5; CDR3aa: CASSQEAGARPQHF
v_gene: TRBV5-1; j_gene: TRBJ2-1; CDR3aa: CASSFGGALSYNEQFF
v_gene: TRBV6-6; j_gene: TRBJ1-4; CDR3aa: CASSYRDSPGEKLFF
v_gene: TRBV6-5; j_gene: TRBJ1-6; CDR3aa: CASSRGEGSPLHF
v_gene: TRBV5-4; j_gene: TRBJ2-1; CDR3aa: CASSLELVNNEQFF
v_gene: TRBV29-1; j_gene: TRBJ2-7; CDR3aa: CSVEGQGYEQYF
v_gene: TRBV30; j_gene: TRBJ2-5; CDR3aa: CAWSGDRVSEETQYF
v_gene: TRBV6-5; j_gene: TRBJ2-5; CDR3aa: CASSYSGDTQETQYF